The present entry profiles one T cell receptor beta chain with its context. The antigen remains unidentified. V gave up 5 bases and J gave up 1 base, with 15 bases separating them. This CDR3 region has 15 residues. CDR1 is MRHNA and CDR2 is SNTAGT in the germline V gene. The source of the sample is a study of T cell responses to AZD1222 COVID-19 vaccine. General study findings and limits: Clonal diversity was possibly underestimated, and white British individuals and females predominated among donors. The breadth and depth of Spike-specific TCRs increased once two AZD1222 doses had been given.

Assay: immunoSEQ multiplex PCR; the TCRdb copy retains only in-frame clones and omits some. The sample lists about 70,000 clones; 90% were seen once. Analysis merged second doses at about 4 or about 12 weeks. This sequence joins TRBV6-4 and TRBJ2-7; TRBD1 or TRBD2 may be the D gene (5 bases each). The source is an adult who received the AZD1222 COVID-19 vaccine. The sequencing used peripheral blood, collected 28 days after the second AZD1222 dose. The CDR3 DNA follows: TGTGCCAGCAGTCTAGAGGTAGGGGAGTCCTACGAGCAGTACTTC. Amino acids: CASSLEVGESYEQYF.